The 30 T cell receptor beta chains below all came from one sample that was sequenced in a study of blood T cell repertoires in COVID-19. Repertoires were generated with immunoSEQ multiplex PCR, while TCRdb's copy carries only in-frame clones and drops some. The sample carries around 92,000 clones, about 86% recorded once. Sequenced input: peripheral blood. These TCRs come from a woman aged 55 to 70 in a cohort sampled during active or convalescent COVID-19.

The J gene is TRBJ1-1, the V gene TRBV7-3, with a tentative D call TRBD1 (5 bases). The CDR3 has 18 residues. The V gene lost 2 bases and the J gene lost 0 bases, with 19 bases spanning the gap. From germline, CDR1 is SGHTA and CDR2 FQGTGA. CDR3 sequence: CASSLVGHLGGMNTEAFF. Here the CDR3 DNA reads TGTGCCAGCAGCTTAGTCGGACACCTTGGGGGGATGAACACTGAAGCTTTCTTT.

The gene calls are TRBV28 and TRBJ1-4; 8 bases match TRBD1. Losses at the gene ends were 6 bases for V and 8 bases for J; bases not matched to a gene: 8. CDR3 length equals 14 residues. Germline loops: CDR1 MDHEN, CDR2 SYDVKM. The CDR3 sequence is CASRSPRTGEKLFF. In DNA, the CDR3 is TGTGCCAGCAGGTCCCCTCGGACAGGGGAAAAACTGTTTTTT. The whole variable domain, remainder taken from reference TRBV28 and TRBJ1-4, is DVKVTQSSRYLVKRTGEKVFLECVQDMDHENMFWYRQDPGLGLRLIYFSYDVKMKEKGDIPEGYSVSREKKERFSLILESASTNQTSMYLCASRSPRTGEKLFFGSGTQLSVL.

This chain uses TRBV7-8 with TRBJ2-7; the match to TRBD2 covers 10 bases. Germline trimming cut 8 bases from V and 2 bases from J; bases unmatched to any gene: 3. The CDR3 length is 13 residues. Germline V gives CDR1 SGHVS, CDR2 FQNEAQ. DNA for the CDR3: TGTGCCAGCTCCAGCGGGGGGGCCTACGAGCAGTACTTC. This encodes CASSSGGAYEQYF.

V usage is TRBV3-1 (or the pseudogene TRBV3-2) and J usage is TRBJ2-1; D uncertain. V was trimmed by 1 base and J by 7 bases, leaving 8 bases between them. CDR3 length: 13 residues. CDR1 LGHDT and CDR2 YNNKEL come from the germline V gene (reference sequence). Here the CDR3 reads CASSQARLNEQFF. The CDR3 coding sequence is TGTGCCAGCAGCCAAGCTCGTCTAAATGAGCAGTTCTTC.

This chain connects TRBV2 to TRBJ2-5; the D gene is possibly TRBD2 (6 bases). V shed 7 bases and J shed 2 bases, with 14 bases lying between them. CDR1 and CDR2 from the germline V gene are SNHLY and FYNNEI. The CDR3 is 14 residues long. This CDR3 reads CASTRTSGQETQYF. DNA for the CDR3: TGTGCCAGCACTCGAACCAGCGGGCAAGAGACCCAGTACTTC.

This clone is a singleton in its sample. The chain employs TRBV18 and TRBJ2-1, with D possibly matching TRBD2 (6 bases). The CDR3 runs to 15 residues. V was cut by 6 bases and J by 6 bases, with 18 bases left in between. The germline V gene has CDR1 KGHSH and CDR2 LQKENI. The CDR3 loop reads CASSPLMTGGNEQFF. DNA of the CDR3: TGTGCCAGCTCCCCTCTAATGACCGGGGGCAATGAGCAGTTCTTC.

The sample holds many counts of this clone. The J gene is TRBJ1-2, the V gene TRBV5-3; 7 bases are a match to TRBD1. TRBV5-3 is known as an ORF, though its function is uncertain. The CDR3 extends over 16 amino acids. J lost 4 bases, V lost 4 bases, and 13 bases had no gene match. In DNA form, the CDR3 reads TGTGCCAGAAGCGAGACAGGGAACGGGGACGGCTATGGCTACACCTTC. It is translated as CARSETGNGDGYGYTF.

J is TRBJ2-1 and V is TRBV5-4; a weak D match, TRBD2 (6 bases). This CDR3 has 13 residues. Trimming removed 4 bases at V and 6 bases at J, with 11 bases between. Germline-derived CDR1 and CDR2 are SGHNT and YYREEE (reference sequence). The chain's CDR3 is CASSGRDFNEQFF. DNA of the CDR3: TGTGCCAGCAGCGGCCGGGACTTCAATGAGCAGTTCTTC.

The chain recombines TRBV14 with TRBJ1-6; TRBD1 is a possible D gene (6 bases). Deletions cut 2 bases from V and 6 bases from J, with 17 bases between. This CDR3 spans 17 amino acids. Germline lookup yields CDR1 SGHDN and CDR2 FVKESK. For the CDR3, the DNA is TGTGCCAGCAGCCAATTGCAGGGGACCTTTATTAATTCACCCCTCCACTTT. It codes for CASSQLQGTFINSPLHF.

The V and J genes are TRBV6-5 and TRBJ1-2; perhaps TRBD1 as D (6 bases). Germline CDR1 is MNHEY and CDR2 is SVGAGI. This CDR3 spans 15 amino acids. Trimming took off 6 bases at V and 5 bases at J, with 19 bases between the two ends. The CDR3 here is CASSDYRGRGYGYTF. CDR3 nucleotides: TGTGCCAGCAGCGATTACAGAGGGAGGGGGTATGGCTACACCTTC.

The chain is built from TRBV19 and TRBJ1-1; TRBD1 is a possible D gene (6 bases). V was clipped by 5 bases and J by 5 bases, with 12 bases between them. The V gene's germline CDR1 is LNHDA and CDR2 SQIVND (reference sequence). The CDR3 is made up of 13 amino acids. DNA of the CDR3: TGTGCCAGTAGTGGGGGGGCTAGGACTGAAGCTTTCTTT. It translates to CASSGGARTEAFF. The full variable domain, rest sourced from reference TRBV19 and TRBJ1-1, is DGGITQSPKYLFRKEGQNVTLSCEQNLNHDAMYWYRQDPGQGLRLIYYSQIVNDFQKGDIAEGYSVSREKKESFPLTVTSAQKNPTAFYLCASSGGARTEAFFGQGTRLTVV.

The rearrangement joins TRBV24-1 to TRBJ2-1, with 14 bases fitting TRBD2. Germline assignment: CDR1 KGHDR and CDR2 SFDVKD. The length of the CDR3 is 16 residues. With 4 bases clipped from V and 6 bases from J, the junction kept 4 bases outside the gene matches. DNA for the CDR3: TGTGCCACCAGTGACCCGACTAGCGGGAGGGCCAATGAGCAGTTCTTC. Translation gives CATSDPTSGRANEQFF.

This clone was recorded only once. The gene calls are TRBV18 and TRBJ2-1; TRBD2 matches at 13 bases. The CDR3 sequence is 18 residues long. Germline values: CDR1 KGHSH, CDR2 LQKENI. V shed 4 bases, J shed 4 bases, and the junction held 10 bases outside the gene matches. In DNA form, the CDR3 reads TGTGCCAGCTCACGAGACGGACTAGCGGGAGCTTCTTACAATGAGCAGTTCTTC. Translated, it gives CASSRDGLAGASYNEQFF.

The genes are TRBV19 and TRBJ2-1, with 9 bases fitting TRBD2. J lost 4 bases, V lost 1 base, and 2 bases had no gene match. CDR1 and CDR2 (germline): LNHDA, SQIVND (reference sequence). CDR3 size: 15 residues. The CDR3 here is CASSIAGLAYNEQFF. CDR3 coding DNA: TGTGCCAGTAGTATAGCGGGACTAGCATACAATGAGCAGTTCTTC. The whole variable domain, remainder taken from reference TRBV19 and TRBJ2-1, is DGGITQSPKYLFRKEGQNVTLSCEQNLNHDAMYWYRQDPGQGLRLIYYSQIVNDFQKGDIAEGYSVSREKKESFPLTVTSAQKNPTAFYLCASSIAGLAYNEQFFGPGTRLTVL.

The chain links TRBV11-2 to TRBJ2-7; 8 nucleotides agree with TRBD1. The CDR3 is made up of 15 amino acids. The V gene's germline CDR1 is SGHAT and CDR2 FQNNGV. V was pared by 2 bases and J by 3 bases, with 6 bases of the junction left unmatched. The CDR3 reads CASSLIPGTGYEQYF. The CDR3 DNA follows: TGTGCCAGCAGCTTAATCCCCGGGACAGGCTACGAGCAGTACTTC.

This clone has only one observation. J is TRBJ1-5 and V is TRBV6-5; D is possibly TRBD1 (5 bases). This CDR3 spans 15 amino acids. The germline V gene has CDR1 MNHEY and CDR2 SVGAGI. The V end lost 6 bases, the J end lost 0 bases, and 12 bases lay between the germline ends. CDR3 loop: CASRLQVNSNQPQHF. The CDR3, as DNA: TGTGCCAGCAGACTACAGGTGAATAGCAATCAGCCCCAGCATTTT.

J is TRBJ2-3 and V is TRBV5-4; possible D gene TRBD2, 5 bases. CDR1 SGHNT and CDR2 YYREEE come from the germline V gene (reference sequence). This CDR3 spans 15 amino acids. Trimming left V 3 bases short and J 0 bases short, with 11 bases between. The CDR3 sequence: CASSSGLPSTDTQYF. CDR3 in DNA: TGTGCCAGCAGCTCCGGACTTCCCAGCACAGATACGCAGTATTTT.

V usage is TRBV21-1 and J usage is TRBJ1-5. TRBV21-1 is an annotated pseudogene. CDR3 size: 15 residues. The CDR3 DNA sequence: TGTGCCAGCAGCAGGGGGGGGCATGGCAATCAGCCCCAGCATTTT. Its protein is CASSRGGHGNQPQHF.

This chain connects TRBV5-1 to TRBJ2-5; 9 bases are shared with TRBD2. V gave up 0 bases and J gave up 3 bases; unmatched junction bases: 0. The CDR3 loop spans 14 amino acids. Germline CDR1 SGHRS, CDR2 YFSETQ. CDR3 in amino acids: CASSLVAGEETQYF. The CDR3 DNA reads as TGCGCCAGCAGCTTGGTAGCGGGAGAAGAGACCCAGTACTTC.

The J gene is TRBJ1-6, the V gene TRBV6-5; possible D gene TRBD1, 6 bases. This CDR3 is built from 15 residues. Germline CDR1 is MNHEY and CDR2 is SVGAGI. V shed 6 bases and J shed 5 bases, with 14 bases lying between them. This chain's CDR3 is CASSRTQGNNSPLHF. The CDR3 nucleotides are TGTGCCAGCAGCAGGACACAGGGTAATAATTCACCCCTCCACTTT.

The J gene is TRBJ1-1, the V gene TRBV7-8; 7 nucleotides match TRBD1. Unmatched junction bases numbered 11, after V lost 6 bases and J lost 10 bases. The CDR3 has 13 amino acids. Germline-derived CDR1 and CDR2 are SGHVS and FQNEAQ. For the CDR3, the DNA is TGTGCCAGCAGACCGGCCAGGACAGGTGTAGCTTTCTTT. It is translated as CASRPARTGVAFF.

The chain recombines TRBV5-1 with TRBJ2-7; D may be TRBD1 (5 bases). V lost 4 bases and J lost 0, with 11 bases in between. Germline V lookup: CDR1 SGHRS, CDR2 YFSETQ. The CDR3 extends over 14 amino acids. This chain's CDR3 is CASSATGSSYEQYF. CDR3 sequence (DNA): TGCGCCAGCAGCGCCACAGGTAGCTCCTACGAGCAGTACTTC.

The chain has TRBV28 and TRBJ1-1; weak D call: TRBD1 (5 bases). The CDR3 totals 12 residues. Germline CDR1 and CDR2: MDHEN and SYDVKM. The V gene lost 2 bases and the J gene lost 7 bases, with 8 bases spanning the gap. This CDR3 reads CASSLDSYEAFF. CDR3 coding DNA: TGTGCCAGCAGTTTAGACAGCTATGAAGCTTTCTTT. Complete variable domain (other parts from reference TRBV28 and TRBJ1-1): DVKVTQSSRYLVKRTGEKVFLECVQDMDHENMFWYRQDPGLGLRLIYFSYDVKMKEKGDIPEGYSVSREKKERFSLILESASTNQTSMYLCASSLDSYEAFFGQGTRLTVV.

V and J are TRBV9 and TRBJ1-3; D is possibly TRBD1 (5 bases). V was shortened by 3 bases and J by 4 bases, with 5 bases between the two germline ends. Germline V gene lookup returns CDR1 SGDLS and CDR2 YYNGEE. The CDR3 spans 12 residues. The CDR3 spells CASSEGGNTIYF. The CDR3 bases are TGTGCCAGCAGCGAGGGGGGAAACACCATATATTTT.

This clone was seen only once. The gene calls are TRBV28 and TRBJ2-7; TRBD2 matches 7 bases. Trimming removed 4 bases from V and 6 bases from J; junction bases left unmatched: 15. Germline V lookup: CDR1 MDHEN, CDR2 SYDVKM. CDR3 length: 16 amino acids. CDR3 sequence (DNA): TGTGCCAGCAGTTCGGCGGGGCGGGAGAGTAGGCGCGAGCAGTACTTC. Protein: CASSSAGRESRREQYF. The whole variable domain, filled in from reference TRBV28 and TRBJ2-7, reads DVKVTQSSRYLVKRTGEKVFLECVQDMDHENMFWYRQDPGLGLRLIYFSYDVKMKEKGDIPEGYSVSREKKERFSLILESASTNQTSMYLCASSSAGRESRREQYFGPGTRLTVT.

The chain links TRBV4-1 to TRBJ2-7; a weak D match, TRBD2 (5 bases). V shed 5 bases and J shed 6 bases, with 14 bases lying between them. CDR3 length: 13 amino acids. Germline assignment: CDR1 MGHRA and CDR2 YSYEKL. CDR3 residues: CASSEAPGFEQYF. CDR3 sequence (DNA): TGCGCCAGCAGCGAGGCGCCGGGGTTCGAGCAGTACTTC.

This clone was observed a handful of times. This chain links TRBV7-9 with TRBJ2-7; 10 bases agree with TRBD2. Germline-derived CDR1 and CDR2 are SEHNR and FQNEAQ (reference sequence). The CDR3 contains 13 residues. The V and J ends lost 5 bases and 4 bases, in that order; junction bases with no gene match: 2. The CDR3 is CASSPSGSYEQYF. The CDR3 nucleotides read TGTGCCAGCAGCCCTAGCGGGAGTTACGAGCAGTACTTC. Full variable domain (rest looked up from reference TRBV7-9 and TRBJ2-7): DTGVSQNPRHKITKRGQNVTFRCDPISEHNRLYWYRQTLGQGPEFLTYFQNEAQLEKSRLLSDRFSAERPKGSFSTLEIQRTEQGDSAMYLCASSPSGSYEQYFGPGTRLTVT.

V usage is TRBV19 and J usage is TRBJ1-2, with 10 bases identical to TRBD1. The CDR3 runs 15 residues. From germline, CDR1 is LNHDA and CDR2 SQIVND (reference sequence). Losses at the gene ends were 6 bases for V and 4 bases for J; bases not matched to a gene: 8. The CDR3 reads CASSPDRGIGYGYTF. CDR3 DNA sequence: TGTGCCAGTAGCCCGGACAGGGGGATCGGCTATGGCTACACCTTC.

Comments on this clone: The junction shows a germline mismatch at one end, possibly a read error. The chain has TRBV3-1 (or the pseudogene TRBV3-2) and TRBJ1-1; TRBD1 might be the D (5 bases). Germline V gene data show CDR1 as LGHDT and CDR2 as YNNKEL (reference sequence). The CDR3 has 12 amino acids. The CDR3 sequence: CASSQATGGSLF. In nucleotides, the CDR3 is TGTGCCAGCAGCCAAGCAACGGGGGGGTCACTCTTT.

This CDR3 is CASGLASGLAGGETQYF. The CDR3 DNA sequence: TGTGCTAGTGGTTTAGCATCGGGACTAGCGGGGGGGGAGACCCAGTACTTC. The J gene is TRBJ2-5, the V gene TRBV12-5; 16 positions agree with TRBD2. The CDR3 has 17 residues. V shed 3 bases and J 5 bases; nucleotides not matched to a gene: 6. CDR1 LGHNT and CDR2 FRNRAP come from the germline V gene.